This T cell receptor beta chain was recorded in a study of OX40 agonist ivuxolimab in advanced cancers. Study-level findings and limits: No antigen was identified for the clonally expanded peripheral T cells.

Points on this clone: The antigen is undetermined.

The data were produced by immunoSEQ multiplex PCR, yet TCRdb's version contains in-frame clones alone and is incomplete. The table includes tens of thousands of clones, more than 90% detected once. This specimen was CD4+ or CD8+ T cells sorted from blood, taken in a trial of the OX40 agonist ivuxolimab. This receptor was obtained from an adult with an advanced solid tumor such as melanoma, head and neck, liver or kidney cancer.

The CDR3 DNA reads as TGTGCCATCAGTGACGCGGACAGACGAGGTGAGCAGTTCTTC. Residues: CAISDADRRGEQFF. The chain joins TRBV10-3 to TRBJ2-1, with a weak D call TRBD1 (6 bases). Germline V CDR1 and CDR2: ENHRY, SYGVKD. V was clipped by 3 bases and J by 9 bases, with 15 bases between them. This CDR3 region has 14 residues.